These 17 T cell receptor beta chains came from one sample sequenced in a study of T cell repertoires in cytomegalovirus infection. MiXCR, run by TCRdb on the reads, gives a single entry per CDR3 protein. The table records under 850,000 distinct CDR3 sequences, less than 40% of them present only once. Sequencing was done on a sample of PBMCs. The source is a human donor in good health (CMV status not recorded). Some clones in this sample may be carry-over from other donors' samples.

With respect to this clonotype: This may arise from a read error, as a much more abundant clone is one base away. This CDR3 fails to terminate in the conserved phenylalanine or tryptophan, so it likely reflects a read error. The chain couples TRBV6-8 to TRBJ2-1; weak D call: TRBD2 (7 bases). CDR1 is MNHGY, CDR2 SAAAGT, per germline. Trimming shortened V by 0 bases and J by 5 bases, and 11 bases separated the two germline ends. This CDR3 is 15 amino acids long. The CDR3 nucleotides are TGTGCCAGCAGTTACTCGACAGGACTAGACAATGAGCAGTTCTTA. Encoded protein: CASSYSTGLDNEQFL.

The sample holds a few counts of this clonotype. The rearrangement uses TRBV4-2 and TRBJ2-2; 8 bases are shared with TRBD1. The CDR3 contains 17 residues. CDR1 LGHNA and CDR2 YNFKEQ come from the germline V gene. V gave up 3 bases and J gave up 2 bases; unmatched junction bases: 8. CDR3 nucleotides: TGTGCCAGCAGCCAGGGTACCGGGACAGGAAACACCGGGGAGCTGTTTTTT. Amino acid sequence: CASSQGTGTGNTGELFF.

This chain connects TRBV4-2 to TRBJ2-1; 10 nucleotides match TRBD2. Losses at the gene ends were 0 bases for V and 5 bases for J; bases not matched to a gene: 7. Germline V gene data show CDR1 as LGHNA and CDR2 as YNFKEQ. This CDR3 has 17 amino acids. The CDR3 here is CASSQEASGLADNEQFF. CDR3 nucleotides: TGTGCCAGCAGCCAAGAGGCTTCCGGACTAGCGGACAATGAGCAGTTCTTC.

The rearrangement joins TRBV7-9 to TRBJ1-4; D gene uncertain. Germline loops: CDR1 SEHNR, CDR2 FQNEAQ (reference sequence). V shed 3 bases and J shed 8 bases, with 16 bases lying between them. The CDR3 loop spans 15 amino acids. This CDR3 is CASSFPDEPAEKLFF. The CDR3 nucleotides read TGTGCCAGCAGCTTCCCGGACGAACCCGCCGAAAAACTGTTTTTT.

This clonotype was seen a handful of times. The V and J genes are TRBV3-1 and TRBJ2-4, with TRBD2 matching 7 bases. The germline V gene has CDR1 LGHDT and CDR2 YNNKEL (reference sequence). The CDR3 is made up of 16 amino acids. V dropped 1 base and J dropped 8; count of bases not matched to a gene: 11. CDR3 region: CASSQGRAGTFDIQYF. CDR3 DNA sequence: TGTGCCAGCAGCCAAGGTCGAGCGGGAACGTTTGACATTCAGTACTTC.

Here the CDR3 reads CASSALQGKLTGELFF. As DNA, the CDR3 is TGTGCCAGTAGTGCACTACAGGGGAAGCTAACCGGGGAGCTGTTTTTT. The chain joins TRBV19 to TRBJ2-2; 7 bases fit TRBD1. This CDR3 spans 16 amino acids. V trimming: 5 bases; J trimming: 5 bases; junction bases outside the gene matches: 11. Germline CDR1 reads LNHDA; CDR2 reads SQIVND (reference sequence).

This clonotype was detected a few times. CDR3 in DNA: TGTGCCAGCAGACCTACCGGGACAGGGCAAGAGACCCAGTACTTC. Translating gives CASRPTGTGQETQYF. The chain joins TRBV28 to TRBJ2-5, with 9 bases fitting TRBD1. With V trimmed by 6 bases and J by 2 bases, 7 bases remained unmatched. Per the germline V gene, CDR1 is MDHEN and CDR2 is SYDVKM. CDR3 size: 15 residues.

V gene TRBV12-3 or TRBV12-4 combines with J gene TRBJ2-1; 14 bases are shared with TRBD2. The CDR3 length is 15 residues. The V and J ends lost 6 bases and 10 bases, in that order; junction bases with no gene match: 8. CDR3 amino acids: CASSDPGTSGREQFF. The CDR3 region has the DNA TGTGCCAGCAGCGATCCCGGGACTAGCGGGAGAGAGCAGTTCTTC.

There are a few counts of this clonotype. This sequence joins TRBV10-3 and TRBJ2-7; the D is unclear. The CDR3 length is 15 residues. Germline values: CDR1 ENHRY, CDR2 SYGVKD. V dropped 0 bases and J dropped 3 bases, with 12 bases sitting between them. CDR3 sequence reads: CAISESTARYYEQYF. Here the CDR3 DNA reads TGTGCCATCAGTGAGTCCACCGCCAGATACTACGAGCAGTACTTC.

V usage is TRBV6-5 and J usage is TRBJ2-7, with TRBD2 matching 14 bases. This CDR3 is 15 amino acids long. Germline CDR1 reads MNHEY; CDR2 reads SVGAGI. V gave up 5 bases and J gave up 4 bases; unmatched junction bases: 4. The CDR3: CASSLTSGRGYEQYF. The CDR3 nucleotides read TGTGCCAGCAGTCTGACTAGCGGGAGGGGGTACGAGCAGTACTTC.

This clonotype was found many times. Here the CDR3 reads CASSFGTGGTYQYF. Here the CDR3 DNA reads TGTGCCAGCAGCTTCGGGACAGGGGGAACGTATCAGTACTTC. The rearrangement links TRBV7-9 to TRBJ2-7; TRBD1 aligns across 11 bases. The germline gives CDR1 SEHNR, CDR2 FQNEAQ (reference sequence). The CDR3 loop spans 14 amino acids. Unmatched junction bases numbered 8, after V lost 3 bases and J lost 10 bases.

The CDR3 is CASSEARLAPQYF. The CDR3 nucleotides read TGTGCCAGCAGTGAAGCCAGACTAGCTCCGCAGTACTTC. The chain is built from TRBV6-1 and TRBJ2-7; 7 bases agree with TRBD2. The CDR3 has 13 residues. With V trimmed by 0 bases and J by 9 bases, 5 bases remained unmatched. From germline, CDR1 is MNHNS and CDR2 SASEGT.

The CDR3 DNA reads as TGTGCCAGCAGCTCGCTAATACAGGGGAATGTGGATACGCAGTATTTT. It codes for CASSSLIQGNVDTQYF. The chain employs TRBV7-9 and TRBJ2-3; the match to TRBD1 covers 7 bases. Germline CDR1 is SEHNR and CDR2 is FQNEAQ (reference sequence). This CDR3 has 16 amino acids. Trimming removed 4 bases from V and 6 bases from J; junction bases left unmatched: 13. Combining the CDR3 with reference TRBV7-9 and TRBJ2-3 gives the whole variable domain DTGVSQNPRHKITKRGQNVTFRCDPISEHNRLYWYRQTLGQGPEFLTYFQNEAQLEKSRLLSDRFSAERPKGSFSTLEIQRTEQGDSAMYLCASSSLIQGNVDTQYFGPGTRLTVL.

This clonotype was detected only a few times. V usage is TRBV18 and J usage is TRBJ1-1; D is unresolved. Trimming left V 5 bases short and J 1 base short, with 8 bases between. Germline V gene lookup returns CDR1 KGHSH and CDR2 LQKENI. The CDR3 is made up of 13 amino acids. This chain's CDR3 is CASSTDKNTEAFF. CDR3 DNA: TGTGCCAGCTCAACTGACAAGAACACTGAAGCTTTCTTT. Complete variable domain (other parts from reference TRBV18 and TRBJ1-1): NAGVMQNPRHLVRRRGQEARLRCSPMKGHSHVYWYRQLPEEGLKFMVYLQKENIIDESGMPKERFSAEFPKEGPSILRIQQVVRGDSAAYFCASSTDKNTEAFFGQGTRLTVV.

This chain connects TRBV2 to TRBJ2-3; TRBD2 aligns across 8 bases. The CDR3 sequence is 17 residues long. V gave up 4 bases and J gave up 1 base; unmatched junction bases: 10. Germline V gene sequence: CDR1 SNHLY, CDR2 FYNNEI. CDR3 sequence (DNA): TGTGCCAGCAGTGGAAAAGGGAGCGGGGGCCGCACAGATACGCAGTATTTT. Protein: CASSGKGSGGRTDTQYF.

The V call is TRBV19, the J call TRBJ2-5; 13 positions match TRBD2. V lost 10 bases to trimming and J lost 5 bases; unmatched junction nucleotides: 7. There are 14 residues in the CDR3. Germline V gene lookup returns CDR1 LNHDA and CDR2 SQIVND (reference sequence). In DNA form, the CDR3 reads TGTGCCAATCTACTAGCGGGGGGGCGGGAGACCCAGTACTTC. Translation gives CANLLAGGRETQYF.

This chain connects TRBV10-3 to TRBJ2-6, with no clear D. V lost 10 bases and J lost 0, with 16 bases in between. CDR3 size: 16 residues. Germline V gene lookup returns CDR1 ENHRY and CDR2 SYGVKD. The CDR3 loop is CATTTDLSSGANVLTF. CDR3 DNA: TGTGCCACCACGACTGATCTAAGCTCTGGGGCCAACGTCCTGACTTTC.